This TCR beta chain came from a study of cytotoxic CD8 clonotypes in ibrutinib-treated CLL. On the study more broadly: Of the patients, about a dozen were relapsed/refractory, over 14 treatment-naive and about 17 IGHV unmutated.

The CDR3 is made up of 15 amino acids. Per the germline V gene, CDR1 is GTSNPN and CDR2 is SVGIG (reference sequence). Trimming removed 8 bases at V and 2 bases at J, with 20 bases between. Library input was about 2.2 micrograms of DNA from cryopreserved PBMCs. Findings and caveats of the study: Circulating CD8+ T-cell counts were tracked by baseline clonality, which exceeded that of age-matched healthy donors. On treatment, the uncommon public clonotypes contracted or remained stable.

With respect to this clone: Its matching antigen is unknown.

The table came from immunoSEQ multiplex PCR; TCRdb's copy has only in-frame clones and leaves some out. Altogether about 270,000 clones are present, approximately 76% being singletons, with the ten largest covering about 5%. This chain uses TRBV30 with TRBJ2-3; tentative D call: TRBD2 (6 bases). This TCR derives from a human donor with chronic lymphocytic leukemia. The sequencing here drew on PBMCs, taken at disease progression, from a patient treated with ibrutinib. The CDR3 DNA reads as TGTGCCCCCCTGCTAGCGCGACATAACACAGATACGCAGTATTTT. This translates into CAPLLARHNTDTQYF.